The 9 T cell receptor beta chains in this list originate from one sample, sequenced in a study of CD4 T cells in relation to SARS-CoV-2 and coronaviruses. Unexposed donor CD4+ T cells date from about 2011-2019, before the COVID-19 pandemic. After about 10 days of culture, CD4+ T cells were isolated. The antigens of these receptors remain unknown. The data were produced by immunoSEQ multiplex PCR, yet TCRdb's version contains in-frame clones alone and is incomplete. The sample includes about 30,000 clones, 76% seen only once; the top ten take about 15%. The sequenced sample consisted of CD4+ T cells from PBMCs, cultured in vitro. All receptors come from a human donor in good health.

The chain combines TRBV7-9 with TRBJ1-4; no firm D call. Germline CDR1 SEHNR, CDR2 FQNEAQ (reference sequence). The CDR3 is 17 residues long. V was cut by 4 bases and J by 0 bases, with 15 bases left in between. CDR3 nucleotides: TGTGCCAGCAGCTCCGGGCCCCCTTTAACAACTAATGAAAAACTGTTTTTT. Translating gives CASSSGPPLTTNEKLFF.

The CDR3 bases are TGTGCCAGCAGCAAAAGTGCGGGAGAAACTAGCGGGAGGGCCGCTAGCGAGCAGTACTTC. It is translated as CASSKSAGETSGRAASEQYF. The V and J genes are TRBV21-1 and TRBJ2-7; the D segment call TRBD2 is taken from the table without a DNA check. TRBV21-1 is a documented pseudogene. CDR3 size: 20 residues.

V gene TRBV29-1 combines with J gene TRBJ2-1; possibly TRBD2 for D (5 bases). The CDR3 covers 13 residues. V was pared by 5 bases and J by 2 bases, with 10 bases between. The germline V gene has CDR1 SQVTM and CDR2 ANQGSEA. The chain's CDR3 is CSVIGETYNEQFF. CDR3 bases: TGCAGCGTTATCGGGGAGACCTACAATGAGCAGTTCTTC.

CDR3 sequence: CASSKGGSGTYDTQYF. The CDR3 nucleotides read TGTGCCAGCAGCAAAGGGGGGAGCGGGACTTACGATACGCAGTATTTT. This chain links TRBV9 with TRBJ2-3, with D maybe TRBD2 (7 bases). V was pared by 4 bases and J by 6 bases, with 21 bases between. This CDR3 is built from 16 residues. Germline CDR1 and CDR2: SGDLS and YYNGEE.

J is TRBJ2-2 and V is TRBV7-3; no clear D gene. The length of the CDR3 is 15 residues. Trimming took 5 bases from V and 4 from J, leaving 14 bases between them. In germline, CDR1 is SGHTA, CDR2 FQGTGA. The CDR3 loop reads CASSPTTRGTGELFF. CDR3 in DNA: TGTGCCAGCAGCCCGACAACCCGCGGCACCGGGGAGCTGTTTTTT.

The chain employs TRBV2 and TRBJ1-1; possible D gene TRBD1, 5 bases. V was cut by 2 bases and J by 5 bases, with 18 bases left in between. The CDR3 loop spans 16 amino acids. Germline V gives CDR1 SNHLY, CDR2 FYNNEI. The CDR3 DNA follows: TGTGCCAGCAGTGAAACCTGGGAGGGGTCCGGTACTGAAGCTTTCTTT. Its protein product is CASSETWEGSGTEAFF.

CDR3 bases: TGTGCCAGCAGGGATACAGTTTCCAATCAGCCCCAGCATTTT. It is translated as CASRDTVSNQPQHF. The V gene is TRBV6-6, the J gene TRBJ1-5; D is unresolved. The germline CDR1 and CDR2 sequences are MNHNY and SVGAGI (reference sequence). Trimming pared 6 bases from V and 3 bases from J, leaving 12 bases between. The CDR3 consists of 14 residues.

The chain is built from TRBV12-3 or TRBV12-4 and TRBJ1-2; TRBD1 matches 7 bases. Germline trimming cut 3 bases from V and 6 bases from J; bases unmatched to any gene: 4. The CDR3 sequence is 13 residues long. This CDR3 is CASSLYRGHGYTF. CDR3 nucleotide sequence: TGTGCCAGCAGTTTGTACAGGGGCCATGGCTACACCTTC.

In its sample, this clone was seen once. This chain uses TRBV30 with TRBJ2-5, with TRBD2 matching over 11 bases. Germline assignment: CDR1 GTSNPN and CDR2 SVGIG (reference sequence). This CDR3 contains 14 residues. With 5 bases clipped from V and 5 bases from J, the junction kept 7 bases outside the gene matches. The DNA for the CDR3 is TGTGCCTGGGGGGAGCTAGCGGGAGGCGAGACCCAGTACTTC. It yields the protein CAWGELAGGETQYF.